This T cell receptor (beta chain) was captured in a study of blood T cell repertoires in COVID-19. Turning to the study itself: Sites in the United States, Italy and Spain provided acute and convalescent COVID-19 samples. T cells, B-cell-depleted T cells, or PBMCs supplied cDNA or gDNA.

Per germline, CDR1 SNHLY and CDR2 FYNNEI. The CDR3 is 14 amino acids. The V and J ends lost 10 bases and 2 bases respectively, with 14 bases between them. Followed longitudinally, the Seattle patients had been enrolled during active infection. In the authors' methods: Reference gene primer amplification in the assay estimated nucleated cell counts. Only in-frame clones appear in the TCRdb table, and some are missing; sequencing was by immunoSEQ multiplex PCR. The D gene and trimming were derived from the DNA, and the V and J assignments and clone size from that table. The table shows about 130,000 clones, with about 85% occurring only once.

The source of this sequence is a woman in her seventies with COVID-19, enrolled during active disease. The chain links TRBV2 to TRBJ2-2, with a weak D call TRBD2 (5 bases). Sequences were obtained from peripheral blood. CDR3 coding DNA: TGTGCCAAATCGACCCGGGAAAACACCGGGGAGCTGTTTTTT. This translates into CAKSTRENTGELFF.